This TCR beta chain was captured in a study of T cell responses to AZD1222 COVID-19 vaccine. The CDR3 is 14 amino acids. The ends were cut back, 5 bases at V and 0 bases at J, with 11 bases in the middle. Per the germline V gene, CDR1 is MNHNY and CDR2 is SVGAGI (reference sequence). As regards this clone: The antigen is unknown.

This table comes from immunoSEQ multiplex PCR, and its TCRdb copy is limited to in-frame clones, with some not included. This table holds over 150,000 clones, about 90% found once. Overall study results and limits: Baseline testing showed seropositivity in only a handful of AZD1222 recipients. Spike-specific TCRs gained breadth and depth after people received two AZD1222 doses.

This material consisted of peripheral blood, taken on day 0 of AZD1222 vaccination. The clonotype comes from an adult in good health. V gene TRBV6-6 combines with J gene TRBJ2-7; possibly TRBD1 for D (6 bases). DNA of the CDR3: TGTGCCAGCAGTCACCGGACAGACTCCTACGAGCAGTACTTC. Amino acid sequence: CASSHRTDSYEQYF.